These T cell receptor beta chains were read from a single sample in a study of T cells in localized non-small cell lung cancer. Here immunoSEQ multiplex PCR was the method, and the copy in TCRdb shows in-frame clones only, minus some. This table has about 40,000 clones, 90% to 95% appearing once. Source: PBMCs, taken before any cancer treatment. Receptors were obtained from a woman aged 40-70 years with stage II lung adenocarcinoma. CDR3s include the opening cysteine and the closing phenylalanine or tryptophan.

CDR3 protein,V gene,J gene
CASSARDRNQPQHF,TRBV7-8,TRBJ1-5
CASKEGDLEAFF,TRBV6-6,TRBJ1-1
CASSPGQHTDTQYF,TRBV5-1,TRBJ2-3
CASRQLGREKGYEQFF,TRBV2,TRBJ2-1
CASSLEASSIYGYTF,TRBV6-1,TRBJ1-2
CASSPGTSGQETQYF,TRBV11-3,TRBJ2-5
CASSVGGGRTEAFF,TRBV9,TRBJ1-1
CATEDRLTYNSPLHF,TRBV28,TRBJ1-6
CASSVADNEQFF,TRBV9,TRBJ2-1
CASRRDGGNTIYF,TRBV6-5,TRBJ1-3
CASSQEKSSGVTDTQYF,TRBV4-1,TRBJ2-3
CASSLGPSGTSGANVLTF,TRBV11-2,TRBJ2-6
CASSLAAQEGSYEQYF,TRBV7-6,TRBJ2-7
CASSQGGNQPQHF,TRBV19,TRBJ1-5
CASSLARQGQSGAFF,TRBV5-1,TRBJ1-1
CASSSATGYFMNTEAFF,TRBV5-6,TRBJ1-1
CASSPGGEKLFF,TRBV6-1,TRBJ1-4
CASSRVQGLNTEAFF,TRBV5-6,TRBJ1-1
CASSLGLAGRHSYNEQFF,TRBV5-1,TRBJ2-1
CASSIRDREAFF,TRBV6-1,TRBJ1-1
CASSQGREDYEQYF,TRBV27,TRBJ2-7
CASSATGAMNTEAFF,TRBV9,TRBJ1-1
CASGQGEKLFF,TRBV27,TRBJ1-4
CASSFDRGRGTTNEKLFF,TRBV5-1,TRBJ1-4
CASSLMGDTQYF,TRBV7-2,TRBJ2-3
CASSIGDASSGNTIYF,TRBV5-1,TRBJ1-3
CASSNPGQRNEQFF,TRBV25-1,TRBJ2-1
CASSRGQGPYNEQFF,TRBV19,TRBJ2-1
CASTSTDPFTHNEQFF,TRBV2,TRBJ2-1
CASSLPRSGGASYNEQFF,TRBV28,TRBJ2-1
CASQGLQSTDTQYF,TRBV28,TRBJ2-3
CASSWTSGSYEQYF,TRBV5-6,TRBJ2-7
CASSWGPGQFF,TRBV28,TRBJ2-1
CATLIRGYGQPQHF,TRBV28,TRBJ1-5
CASSPLTQSTDTQYF,TRBV7-2,TRBJ2-3
CASSTLSGHTEAFF,TRBV19,TRBJ1-1
CASSLATASGLDTQYF,TRBV5-1,TRBJ2-3
CASSLWQGGYEQYF,TRBV27,TRBJ2-7
CASGRRETEAFF,TRBV28,TRBJ1-1
CASSPDRASNQPQHF,TRBV7-9,TRBJ1-5
CSVERQFTYGYTF,TRBV29-1,TRBJ1-2
CASSSSDTEVNGQYF,TRBV11-1,TRBJ2-7
CASSYDTDTEAFF,TRBV6-5,TRBJ1-1
CASSLDFRPLGGELFF,TRBV5-1,TRBJ2-2
CASSLDLAGRDTQYF,TRBV5-6,TRBJ2-3